This TCR beta chain stems from a study of blood T cell repertoires in COVID-19. Study as a whole: Nucleic acid was either cDNA or gDNA, and it came from T cells, B-cell-depleted T cells, or PBMCs.

The germline V and J ends were trimmed by 2 bases and 0 bases, with 23 bases remaining between them. The CDR3 runs to 21 residues. Germline loops: CDR1 SNHLY, CDR2 FYNNEI. In the authors' methods: Reference gene primer amplification gave estimated nucleated cell counts. Produced via immunoSEQ multiplex PCR; TCRdb's table is partial and in-frame only. The V and J calls and clone size come from that table; D and trimming were worked out from the DNA. Among about 190,000 clones listed, 70% to 90% were seen once. Sample: peripheral blood. The rearrangement joins TRBV2 to TRBJ1-6, with D uncertain. The sequence was collected from a woman between 65 and 79 years old with active or convalescent COVID-19. CDR3 residues: CASSERTQVMVGSSYNSPLHF. The CDR3 DNA reads TGTGCCAGCAGTGAAAGGACGCAGGTTATGGTGGGGAGCTCCTATAATTCACCCCTCCACTTT.